This T cell receptor beta chain is from a study of patients and donors after allogeneic stem cell transplantation. The CDR3 is 14 residues long. V was pared by 7 bases and J by 1 base, with 8 bases between. This clonotype is medium-sized (0.01 to 0.1%) within its sample. A single record per CDR3 protein comes from TCRdb applying MiXCR to the RT-PCR reads. Here the sample spans roughly 8,400 distinct CDR3 sequences, 3% to 4.5% being singletons. The source material was blood, either unsorted or a sorted T cell fraction (not recorded which). The TCR comes from a human donor who was either an allogeneic HSCT recipient or a stem cell or donor lymphocyte infusion donor (not recorded which). It is not recorded whose cells these are; they may come from a transplant donor. The chain employs TRBV12-3 or TRBV12-4 and TRBJ2-6; TRBD1 is a possible D gene (6 bases). The CDR3 DNA reads TGTGCCAGCACCCAGGGGTCTGGGGCCAACGTCCTGACTTTC. Amino acids: CASTQGSGANVLTF.